Presented here are 26 T cell receptor beta chains from one specimen sequenced in a study of blood T cell repertoires in COVID-19. TCRdb's table, derived via immunoSEQ multiplex PCR, lists solely in-frame clones and lacks some. The repertoire consists of 69,000 or so clones, with 82% occurring once and the leading ten covering roughly 9.7%. The material sequenced was peripheral blood. Receptor source: a woman aged 80 or older with acute or convalescent COVID-19.

The chain is built from TRBV30 and TRBJ1-3, with D hard to call. V dropped 3 bases and J dropped 4 bases, with 10 bases sitting between them. The germline V gene has CDR1 GTSNPN and CDR2 SVGIG (reference sequence). The CDR3 totals 13 residues. The chain's CDR3 is CAWRLSSGNTIYF. The CDR3 region has the DNA TGTGCCTGGAGATTATCCTCGGGAAACACCATATATTTT. The full variable domain, with the rest looked up from reference TRBV30 and TRBJ1-3, is SQTIHQWPATLVQPVGSPLSLECTVEGTSNPNLYWYRQAAGRGLQLLFYSVGIGQISSEVPQNLSASRPQDRQFILSSKKLLLSDSGFYLCAWRLSSGNTIYFGEGSWLTVV.

The chain joins TRBV14 to TRBJ1-4; D remains ambiguous. V was cut by 1 base and J by 6 bases, with 12 bases left in between. There are 15 residues in the CDR3. Germline CDR1 and CDR2: SGHDN and FVKESK. The CDR3 protein is CASSQGWPKHEKLFF. The CDR3 DNA reads as TGTGCCAGCAGCCAAGGATGGCCGAAACATGAAAAACTGTTTTTT.

The chain couples TRBV19 to TRBJ1-2; 7 nucleotides align to TRBD1. The J segment lost 8 bases and the V segment lost 5 bases, leaving 8 bases of the junction unmatched. The length of the CDR3 is 13 residues. The germline V gene encodes CDR1 LNHDA and CDR2 SQIVND (reference sequence). The CDR3 DNA sequence: TGTGCCAGTAGTCCAGACAGGGAAGTCGGCTACACCTTC. Translating it yields CASSPDREVGYTF.

The V call is TRBV2, the J call TRBJ2-3, with D perhaps matching TRBD1 (6 bases). Germline assignment: CDR1 SNHLY and CDR2 FYNNEI. CDR3 length: 15 amino acids. The V end was cut by 7 bases, the J end by 4 bases, with 18 bases between. Here the CDR3 DNA reads TGTGCCAGCATTTACAGGGTCATGGTCGCAGATACGCAGTATTTT. Its protein product is CASIYRVMVADTQYF.

The V and J genes are TRBV5-1 and TRBJ2-2; D is perhaps TRBD1 (5 bases). Trimming left V 2 bases short and J 2 bases short, with 13 bases between. Germline lookup yields CDR1 SGHRS and CDR2 YFSETQ. The CDR3 is 16 amino acids. This chain's CDR3 is CASSFTGGSNTGELFF. In DNA, the CDR3 is TGCGCCAGCAGCTTTACAGGTGGTAGCAACACCGGGGAGCTGTTTTTT.

This rearrangement joins TRBV19 to TRBJ2-5; no firm D call. Trimming shortened V by 4 bases and J by 4 bases, and 25 bases separated the two germline ends. This CDR3 is built from 18 residues. Germline CDR1 is LNHDA and CDR2 is SQIVND (reference sequence). CDR3 in DNA: TGTGCCAGTAGTAAGGAGTCTTGGAACTTAAAGGCTTCAGAGACCCAGTACTTC. Its translation: CASSKESWNLKASETQYF.

V is TRBV19 and J is TRBJ2-5; 7 bases map to TRBD1. This CDR3 spans 15 amino acids. V shed 6 bases, J shed 2 bases, and the junction held 9 bases outside the gene matches. Germline V CDR1 and CDR2: LNHDA, SQIVND (reference sequence). The CDR3 spells CASSDIDRDQETQYF. CDR3 DNA sequence: TGTGCCAGTAGCGATATTGACAGGGATCAAGAGACCCAGTACTTC.

The chain uses TRBV10-3 and TRBJ2-2; 12 bases match TRBD2. CDR1 is ENHRY and CDR2 is SYGVKD in the germline V gene. Germline trimming cut 4 bases from V and 4 bases from J; bases unmatched to any gene: 7. CDR3 length equals 17 residues. The DNA for the CDR3 is TGTGCCATCAGTGCTAGCGGGGGGGTATCCGGCACCGGGGAGCTGTTTTTT. Its translation: CAISASGGVSGTGELFF.

This clone appeared once. The V gene is TRBV6-5, the J gene TRBJ1-5; D not resolved. V gave up 8 bases and J gave up 0 bases, with 14 bases separating them. Germline V gene sequence: CDR1 MNHEY, CDR2 SVGAGI. The CDR3 has 15 residues. The CDR3, as DNA: TGTGCCAGCCAGGATTCGGAATATAGCAATCAGCCCCAGCATTTT. This translates into CASQDSEYSNQPQHF.

The V call is TRBV5-6, the J call TRBJ1-2; 9 bases match TRBD1. This CDR3 region has 14 residues. CDR1 SGHDT and CDR2 YYEEEE come from the germline V gene. The V and J ends lost 5 bases and 3 bases, in that order; junction bases with no gene match: 5. CDR3 amino acids: CASRPQGADYGYTF. DNA for the CDR3: TGTGCCAGCAGACCACAGGGGGCTGACTATGGCTACACCTTC.

The J gene is TRBJ1-4, the V gene TRBV5-1; D uncertain. V was clipped by 2 bases and J by 10 bases, with 6 bases between them. The CDR3 loop spans 11 amino acids. Germline V CDR1 and CDR2: SGHRS, YFSETQ. This CDR3 is CASSFSGKLFF. CDR3 sequence (DNA): TGCGCCAGCAGCTTCTCGGGAAAACTGTTTTTT.

The chain joins TRBV6-5 to TRBJ1-5, with 10 bases identical to TRBD1. After removal of 6 bases from V and 3 bases from J, the junction contained 5 bases not matched to a gene. Germline-derived CDR1 and CDR2 are MNHEY and SVGAGI. This CDR3 contains 15 residues. DNA of the CDR3: TGTGCCAGCAGACCGGGACAGGGGTCCAATCAGCCCCAGCATTTT. Amino acids: CASRPGQGSNQPQHF.

The rearrangement links TRBV4-2 to TRBJ1-6; 8 nucleotides line up with TRBD1. The length of the CDR3 is 15 residues. V dropped 0 bases and J dropped 10; count of bases not matched to a gene: 5. Looked up from germline, CDR1 is LGHNA and CDR2 is YNFKEQ. The CDR3 reads CASSQDGRGPSPLHF. CDR3 DNA: TGTGCCAGCAGCCAAGACGGCAGGGGGCCCTCACCCCTCCACTTT.

J is TRBJ1-1 and V is TRBV9; D gene uncertain. This CDR3 contains 13 residues. The ends were cut back, 4 bases at V and 1 base at J, with 8 bases in the middle. Per germline, CDR1 SGDLS and CDR2 YYNGEE. The DNA for the CDR3 is TGTGCCAGCAGCTACGCGTCGAACACTGAAGCTTTCTTT. Amino acid sequence: CASSYASNTEAFF.

V gene TRBV3-1 (or the pseudogene TRBV3-2) combines with J gene TRBJ2-7; TRBD2 agrees at 8 bases. Germline values: CDR1 LGHDT, CDR2 YNNKEL (reference sequence). The CDR3 covers 14 residues. Germline trimming cut 1 base from V and 2 bases from J; bases unmatched to any gene: 1. In DNA form, the CDR3 reads TGTGCCAGCAGCCAAGCGGGGGGGGCCTACGAGCAGTACTTC. It codes for CASSQAGGAYEQYF.

DNA of the CDR3: TGTGCCAGCAGCTTTTACTTCTCGACTAGCGGGGGGGAAGAGACCCAGTACTTC. Protein product: CASSFYFSTSGGEETQYF. V and J are TRBV7-9 and TRBJ2-5; 14 nucleotides match TRBD2. The CDR3 runs 18 residues. Germline CDR1 and CDR2: SEHNR and FQNEAQ (reference sequence). V lost 3 bases, J lost 3 bases, and 9 bases stayed unmatched.

The chain joins TRBV5-3 to TRBJ1-5; unclear D gene. TRBV5-3 qualifies as an ORF whose function is uncertain. The CDR3 covers 17 residues. V was cut by 1 base and J by 2 bases, with 16 bases left in between. The CDR3 DNA reads as TGTGCCAGAAGCTTGTTTCTACTGGTTATTTGCAATCAGCCCCAGCATTTT. Its protein product is CARSLFLLVICNQPQHF.

The chain employs TRBV6-5 and TRBJ1-1, with no clear D. The CDR3 runs to 13 residues. The germline V gene has CDR1 MNHEY and CDR2 SVGAGI. V was pared by 9 bases and J by 2 bases, with 13 bases between. CDR3 coding DNA: TGTGCCAGTTTGTCACGGGGAAACACTGAAGCTTTCTTT. The encoded protein is CASLSRGNTEAFF.

The chain uses TRBV12-3 or TRBV12-4 and TRBJ1-1; no clear D gene. The CDR3 is 13 residues long. V dropped 5 bases and J dropped 1 base, with 8 bases sitting between them. CDR3: CASSITQNTEAFF. CDR3 nucleotide sequence: TGTGCCAGCAGTATTACACAGAACACTGAAGCTTTCTTT.

DNA of the CDR3: TGTGCCAGCAGCCCAGGGATAGAGGCACTTAACACTGAAGCTTTCTTT. Residues: CASSPGIEALNTEAFF. The V call is TRBV7-9, the J call TRBJ1-1, with D possibly being TRBD1 (5 bases). The V gene's germline CDR1 is SEHNR and CDR2 FQNEAQ (reference sequence). Trimming shortened V by 5 bases and J by 2 bases, and 18 bases separated the two germline ends. The length of the CDR3 is 16 residues.

The V call is TRBV7-9, the J call TRBJ1-1, with 9 bases lining up with TRBD1. The CDR3 consists of 14 residues. V shed 1 base, J shed 7 bases, and the junction held 4 bases outside the gene matches. Germline CDR1 reads SEHNR; CDR2 reads FQNEAQ (reference sequence). The CDR3 loop reads CASSLVQGAVEAFF. Written as DNA, the CDR3 is TGTGCCAGCAGCTTAGTACAGGGGGCTGTTGAAGCTTTCTTT.

This chain uses TRBV5-1 with TRBJ1-1; D ambiguous. Trimming removed 4 bases from V and 2 bases from J, with 9 bases in between. Per the germline V gene, CDR1 is SGHRS and CDR2 is YFSETQ. CDR3 length: 13 amino acids. The CDR3 DNA is TGCGCCAGCAGCCCTTCGGGAAACACTGAAGCTTTCTTT. Protein: CASSPSGNTEAFF.

In its sample, this clone was seen once. The J gene is TRBJ2-5, the V gene TRBV20-1, with D tentatively TRBD2 (7 bases). The CDR3 runs 14 residues. Germline V gene data show CDR1 as DFQATT and CDR2 as SNEGSKA (reference sequence). V lost 3 bases, J lost 4 bases, and 15 bases lay in between. This chain's CDR3 is CSASVGGAIETQYF. As DNA, the CDR3 is TGCAGTGCTAGTGTGGGGGGGGCCATAGAGACCCAGTACTTC.

V is TRBV6-6 and J is TRBJ1-3; TRBD1 is a possible D gene (5 bases). V was shortened by 5 bases and J by 0 bases, with 23 bases between the two germline ends. This CDR3 has 19 amino acids. CDR1 MNHNY and CDR2 SVGAGI come from the germline V gene (reference sequence). CDR3 nucleotides: TGTGCCAGCAGTCCGGCCCCAACCAGGGCCTATTCCTCTGGAAACACCATATATTTT. The encoded protein is CASSPAPTRAYSSGNTIYF.

The chain is built from TRBV10-1 and TRBJ2-5; TRBD2 matches at 9 bases. CDR1 is WNHNN, CDR2 SYGVQD, per germline (reference sequence). The CDR3 is 15 residues long. V dropped 10 bases and J dropped 2; count of bases not matched to a gene: 11. CDR3 loop: CATQAGGGDQETQYF. The CDR3 DNA is TGCGCCACCCAGGCGGGCGGGGGGGATCAAGAGACCCAGTACTTC.

V and J are TRBV5-4 and TRBJ2-3; 10 bases match TRBD2. Germline V lookup: CDR1 SGHNT, CDR2 YYREEE (reference sequence). The length of the CDR3 is 14 residues. Trimming took 5 bases from V and 9 from J; bases not matched to a gene: 9. The CDR3 here is CASSQAGGPGTQYF. The CDR3 region has the DNA TGTGCCAGCAGTCAAGCGGGGGGGCCGGGGACGCAGTATTTT.